A single sample is the source of the 25 T cell receptor beta chains below, sequenced in a study of identical twins. MiXCR was run by TCRdb on the 5' RACE reads, yielding one entry per CDR3 protein. The sample includes 350,000 to 450,000 distinct CDR3 sequences, 18% of them seen just once. Sequencing input: naive T cells sorted from blood. These TCRs come from a man aged 50-60 years in good health.

Only a few counts were recorded for this clonotype. The rearrangement links TRBV29-1 to TRBJ1-2, with D maybe TRBD1 (5 bases). The CDR3 totals 14 residues. Germline V gene lookup returns CDR1 SQVTM and CDR2 ANQGSEA. The V end lost 6 bases, the J end lost 4 bases, and 18 bases lay between the germline ends. The CDR3 protein is CSVFGGELGYGYTF. The DNA of the CDR3 is TGCAGCGTCTTCGGGGGGGAGTTGGGCTATGGCTACACCTTC.

The gene calls are TRBV6-5 and TRBJ2-7; 7 nucleotides agree with TRBD2. Germline values: CDR1 MNHEY, CDR2 SVGAGI. CDR3 length: 14 amino acids. The J segment lost 2 bases and the V segment lost 4 bases, leaving 5 bases of the junction unmatched. Here the CDR3 DNA reads TGTGCCAGCAGTTTCCGGGACTATACCTACGAGCAGTACTTC. It yields the protein CASSFRDYTYEQYF.

This CDR3 reads CASSYSVSTDTQYF. DNA of the CDR3: TGTGCCAGCAGTTACTCGGTTAGCACAGATACGCAGTATTTT. The chain has TRBV6-5 and TRBJ2-3; D not resolved. This CDR3 is built from 14 residues. Deletions cut 0 bases from V and 0 bases from J, with 4 bases between. The germline V gene has CDR1 MNHEY and CDR2 SVGAGI.

The chain links TRBV30 to TRBJ2-1, with 9 bases that match TRBD1. CDR1 is GTSNPN, CDR2 SVGIG, per germline (reference sequence). CDR3 length: 16 amino acids. V shed 3 bases and J 1 base; nucleotides not matched to a gene: 7. The CDR3 DNA reads TGTGCCTGGAGACACACAGGGGGCAAATCCTACAATGAGCAGTTCTTC. It yields the protein CAWRHTGGKSYNEQFF.

The rearrangement uses TRBV12-3 or TRBV12-4 and TRBJ2-5; no definite D call. Trimming removed 3 bases from V and 6 bases from J, with 11 bases in between. The CDR3 is made up of 13 amino acids. In DNA, the CDR3 is TGTGCCAGCAGTTTTAACTCGCGGCAGACCCAGTACTTC. The encoded protein is CASSFNSRQTQYF.

CDR3 in DNA: TGTGCCAGCAGCCAAGTCGGACTGGGCGGAGAGACCCAGTACTTC. Protein product: CASSQVGLGGETQYF. This sequence joins TRBV14 and TRBJ2-5, with D possibly matching TRBD2 (5 bases). The germline V gene has CDR1 SGHDN and CDR2 FVKESK. CDR3 length equals 15 residues. V lost 1 base and J 4 bases, leaving 13 bases between the germline ends.

Comments on this clonotype: A clone one base away is much larger, so this may be a read error. The V gene is TRBV7-9, the J gene TRBJ2-5; D is undetermined. Germline V gene lookup returns CDR1 SEHNR and CDR2 FQNEAQ (reference sequence). Trimming cost V 3 bases and J 5 bases, with 13 bases left between them. This CDR3 spans 14 amino acids. The CDR3 region is CASSFWFSHETQYF. CDR3 nucleotides: TGTGCCAGCAGCTTCTGGTTTTCTCACGAGACCCAGTACTTC. The variable domain in full, completed from reference TRBV7-9 and TRBJ2-5, reads DTGVSQNPRHKITKRGQNVTFRCDPISEHNRLYWYRQTLGQGPEFLTYFQNEAQLEKSRLLSDRFSAERPKGSFSTLEIQRTEQGDSAMYLCASSFWFSHETQYFGPGTRLLVL.

This clonotype was detected a few times. The gene calls are TRBV29-1 and TRBJ2-1, with 12 bases identical to TRBD2. This CDR3 contains 17 residues. Trimming at V came to 5 bases and at J to 3 bases, leaving 11 bases not matched to a gene. CDR1 and CDR2 (germline): SQVTM, ANQGSEA. Written as DNA, the CDR3 is TGCAGCGTTTCGGCTAGCGGGAGGGCCATGGGCTACAATGAGCAGTTCTTC. Translating it yields CSVSASGRAMGYNEQFF.

To note about this clonotype: The junction departs from germline at one end; a sequencing error may be responsible. The chain couples TRBV18 to TRBJ1-2, with a tentative D call TRBD1 (5 bases). This CDR3 is built from 16 residues. From germline, CDR1 is KGHSH and CDR2 LQKENI. The CDR3 nucleotides are TGTGCCAGCTCACCAACGGCAGGCACAGGAGGCTATAGCTACACCTTC. Protein product: CASSPTAGTGGYSYTF.

The table lists this clonotype with a few counts. CDR3 sequence (DNA): TGTGCCAGCAGCTTAGGTGACAGGGTCAGTCGGGAAAAACTGTTTTTT. Amino acids: CASSLGDRVSREKLFF. V usage is TRBV7-2 and J usage is TRBJ1-4, with 7 bases that match TRBD1. J was trimmed by 8 bases and V by 1 base; bases with no gene match: 10. The germline V gene has CDR1 SGHTA and CDR2 FQGNSA. The CDR3 is 16 amino acids.

This clonotype was counted a few times. The CDR3 DNA is TGTGCCAGCAGCCTTCGAGCGGGATTTGAGCCCCAGCATTTT. It yields the protein CASSLRAGFEPQHF. The V gene is TRBV6-1, the J gene TRBJ1-5, with D unclear. The V end lost 6 bases, the J end lost 8 bases, and 17 bases lay between the germline ends. The CDR3 length is 14 residues. CDR1 and CDR2 (germline): MNHNS, SASEGT.

This clonotype was counted ten times or more. The CDR3 DNA follows: TGTGCCAGCAGCGAAACCTCAAGTCCGCGCGGCTACACCTTC. Protein: CASSETSSPRGYTF. The chain carries TRBV5-6 and TRBJ1-2, with D uncertain. Looked up from germline, CDR1 is SGHDT and CDR2 is YYEEEE. With 4 bases removed from V and 8 bases from J, the gap between germline ends came to 18 bases. There are 14 residues in the CDR3.

This rearrangement joins TRBV29-1 to TRBJ2-7; 12 bases line up with TRBD2. The junction had 3 bases not matched to a gene; V was cut back by 1 base and J by 2 bases. The germline V gene encodes CDR1 SQVTM and CDR2 ANQGSEA. The length of the CDR3 is 15 residues. The CDR3 region has the DNA TGCAGCGTTGAAGGGAGACTAGCGGGAGCCTACGAGCAGTACTTC. This gives the protein CSVEGRLAGAYEQYF.

This clonotype was seen only a few times. The genes are TRBV6-1 and TRBJ1-2; TRBD1 matches 9 bases. The CDR3 spans 16 residues. Trimming removed 3 bases from V and 6 bases from J; junction bases left unmatched: 11. Germline values: CDR1 MNHNS, CDR2 SASEGT. CDR3 bases: TGTGCCAGCAGTGACATATCGACAGGGGGACATCATGGCTACACCTTC. This sequence encodes CASSDISTGGHHGYTF.

CDR3 region: CASSLTIAGTGAIGTYEQYF. For the CDR3, the DNA is TGCGCCAGCAGCTTGACCATAGCCGGGACAGGGGCAATCGGGACCTACGAGCAGTACTTC. The chain recombines TRBV5-1 with TRBJ2-7; the match to TRBD1 covers 10 bases. Germline V gene lookup returns CDR1 SGHRS and CDR2 YFSETQ. The CDR3 covers 20 residues. V shed 1 base, J shed 2 bases, and the junction held 18 bases outside the gene matches.

This clonotype has a handful of counts. The chain couples TRBV7-6 to TRBJ2-3; D is ambiguous. Germline V gene lookup returns CDR1 SGHVS and CDR2 FNYEAQ. This CDR3 has 13 residues. V lost 7 bases to trimming and J lost 4 bases, with 12 bases between them. The CDR3 bases are TGTGCCAGCACCGGGTCGGGCTCAGATACGCAGTATTTT. It translates to CASTGSGSDTQYF. Looking up the rest from reference TRBV7-6 and TRBJ2-3 gives the full variable domain: GAGVSQSPRYKVTKRGQDVALRCDPISGHVSLYWYRQALGQGPEFLTYFNYEAQQDKSGLPNDRFSAERPEGSISTLTIQRTEQRDSAMYRCASTGSGSDTQYFGPGTRLTVL.

In the case of this clonotype: A much more abundant neighbour one base away suggests this may be a read error. This chain connects TRBV20-1 to TRBJ2-5; D is ambiguous. The CDR3 is 10 residues long. The ends were cut back, 4 bases at V and 8 bases at J, with 8 bases in the middle. Germline-derived CDR1 and CDR2 are DFQATT and SNEGSKA (reference sequence). The CDR3 spells CSAMRDTQYF. CDR3 nucleotides: TGCAGTGCTATGCGAGACACCCAGTACTTC.

A few counts support this clonotype. V gene TRBV28 combines with J gene TRBJ2-3; 7 positions match TRBD1. CDR1 MDHEN and CDR2 SYDVKM come from the germline V gene. The CDR3 spans 15 residues. V shed 8 bases, J shed 1 base, and the junction held 9 bases outside the gene matches. The CDR3 loop is CASSSFGQGTDTQYF. CDR3 nucleotides: TGTGCCAGCTCCAGTTTCGGACAGGGCACAGATACGCAGTATTTT.

This clonotype was found a few times. The chain has TRBV3-1 and TRBJ1-1, with 9 bases fitting TRBD1. Germline loops: CDR1 LGHDT, CDR2 YNNKEL (reference sequence). J gave up 4 bases and V 3 bases, and 3 bases lay outside the gene matches. The CDR3 extends over 14 amino acids. The CDR3 protein is CASSHLDRGTEAFF. Here the CDR3 DNA reads TGTGCCAGCAGCCATTTGGACAGGGGCACTGAAGCTTTCTTT.

This clonotype was counted many times. The rearrangement uses TRBV6-1 and TRBJ2-5; D not resolved. V shed 1 base and J shed 1 base, with 7 bases lying between them. This CDR3 is built from 14 residues. Germline CDR1 and CDR2: MNHNS and SASEGT. This CDR3 is CASSEVRVQETQYF. The CDR3 DNA is TGTGCCAGCAGTGAAGTTAGGGTCCAAGAGACCCAGTACTTC.

This clonotype was seen more than once but under ten times. V is TRBV24-1 and J is TRBJ2-2; no definite D call. Germline V gives CDR1 KGHDR, CDR2 SFDVKD. The length of the CDR3 is 13 residues. Trimming left V 4 bases short and J 7 bases short, with 9 bases between. CDR3 in DNA: TGTGCCACCAGTGAGCCGGGTCGCGGGGAGCTGTTTTTT. It yields the protein CATSEPGRGELFF.

The chain couples TRBV29-1 to TRBJ2-1; possible D gene TRBD1, 6 bases. Trimming removed 7 bases from V and 5 bases from J, with 15 bases in between. The CDR3 has 13 residues. CDR1 and CDR2 (germline): SQVTM, ANQGSEA. The CDR3 region is CSGRGSGHNEQFF. CDR3 coding DNA: TGCAGCGGAAGGGGGAGCGGCCACAATGAGCAGTTCTTC.

The chain couples TRBV6-2 or TRBV6-3 to TRBJ1-1; D unresolved. CDR1 is MNHEY and CDR2 is SVGEGT in the germline V gene. V dropped 7 bases and J dropped 5 bases, with 20 bases sitting between them. The CDR3 loop spans 15 amino acids. Written as DNA, the CDR3 is TGTGCCAGCACCCTTTCCCAGAGAGGGAGGACTGAAGCTTTCTTT. It codes for CASTLSQRGRTEAFF.

This clonotype was recorded a few times. This rearrangement joins TRBV5-1 to TRBJ2-1, with TRBD2 as a possible D gene (6 bases). CDR3 length equals 12 residues. Germline CDR1 and CDR2: SGHRS and YFSETQ. Between the trimmed V and J ends, which lost 1 base and 10 bases, there was a span of 9 bases. CDR3 amino acids: CASSLPGDEQFF. CDR3 DNA sequence: TGCGCCAGCAGCTTGCCGGGGGACGAGCAGTTCTTC.

The rearrangement uses TRBV7-8 and TRBJ2-7, with TRBD1 matching over 9 bases. Germline V gene lookup returns CDR1 SGHVS and CDR2 FQNEAQ. The CDR3 has 16 amino acids. Trimming at V came to 1 base and at J to 6 bases, leaving 10 bases not matched to a gene. CDR3 protein: CASSLVMRGTGSEQYF. CDR3 in DNA: TGTGCCAGCAGCTTAGTGATGCGGGGGACAGGGTCCGAGCAGTACTTC.